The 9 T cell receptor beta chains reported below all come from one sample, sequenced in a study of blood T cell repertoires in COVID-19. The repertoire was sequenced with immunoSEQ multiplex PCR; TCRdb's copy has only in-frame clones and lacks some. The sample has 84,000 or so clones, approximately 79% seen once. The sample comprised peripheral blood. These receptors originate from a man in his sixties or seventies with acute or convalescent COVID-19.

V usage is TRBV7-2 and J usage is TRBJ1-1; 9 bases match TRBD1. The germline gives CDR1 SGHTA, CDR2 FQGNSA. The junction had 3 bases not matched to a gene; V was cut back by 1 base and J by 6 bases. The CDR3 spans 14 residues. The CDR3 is CASSLGTGVAEAFF. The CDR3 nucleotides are TGTGCCAGCAGCTTAGGGACAGGGGTCGCTGAAGCTTTCTTT.

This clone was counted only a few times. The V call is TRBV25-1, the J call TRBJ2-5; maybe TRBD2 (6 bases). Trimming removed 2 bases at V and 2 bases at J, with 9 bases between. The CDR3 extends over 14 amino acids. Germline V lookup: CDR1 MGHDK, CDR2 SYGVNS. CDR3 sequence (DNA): TGTGCCAGCAGTGAAGGAGGGTCTCAAGAGACCCAGTACTTC. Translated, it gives CASSEGGSQETQYF. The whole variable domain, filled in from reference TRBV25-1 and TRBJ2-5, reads EADIYQTPRYLVIGTGKKITLECSQTMGHDKMYWYQQDPGMELHLIHYSYGVNSTEKGDLSSESTVSRIRTEHFPLTLESARPSHTSQYLCASSEGGSQETQYFGPGTRLLVL.

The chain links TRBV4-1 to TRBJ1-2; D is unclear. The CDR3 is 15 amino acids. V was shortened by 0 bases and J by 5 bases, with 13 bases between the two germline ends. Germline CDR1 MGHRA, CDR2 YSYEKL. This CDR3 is CASSQEPGVGYGYTF. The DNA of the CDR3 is TGCGCCAGCAGCCAAGAACCGGGAGTGGGGTATGGCTACACCTTC.

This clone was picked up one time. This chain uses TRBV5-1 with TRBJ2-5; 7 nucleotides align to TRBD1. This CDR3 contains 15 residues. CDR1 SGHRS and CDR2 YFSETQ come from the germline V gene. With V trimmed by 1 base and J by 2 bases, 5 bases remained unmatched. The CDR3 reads CASSLTGAPQETQYF. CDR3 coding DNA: TGCGCCAGCAGCTTGACAGGGGCCCCACAAGAGACCCAGTACTTC.

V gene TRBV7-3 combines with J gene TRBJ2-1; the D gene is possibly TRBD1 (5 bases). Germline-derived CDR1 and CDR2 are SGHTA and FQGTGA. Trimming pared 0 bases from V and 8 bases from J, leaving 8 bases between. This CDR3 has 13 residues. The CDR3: CASSLTGEDEQFF. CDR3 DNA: TGTGCCAGCAGCTTAACAGGGGAAGATGAGCAGTTCTTC.

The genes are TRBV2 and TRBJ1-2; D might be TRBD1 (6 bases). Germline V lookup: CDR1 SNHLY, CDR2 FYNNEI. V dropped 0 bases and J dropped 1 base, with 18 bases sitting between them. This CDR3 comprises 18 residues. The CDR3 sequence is CASSEAIGTLAVNYGYTF. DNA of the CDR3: TGTGCCAGCAGTGAAGCGATTGGGACACTTGCCGTTAACTATGGCTACACCTTC.

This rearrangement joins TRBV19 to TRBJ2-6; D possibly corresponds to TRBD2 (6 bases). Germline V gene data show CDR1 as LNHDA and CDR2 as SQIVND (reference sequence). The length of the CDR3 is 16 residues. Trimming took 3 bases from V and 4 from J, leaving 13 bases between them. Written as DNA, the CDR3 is TGTGCCAGTAGTATGAACGGGGGAACGGGGGCCAACGTCCTGACTTTC. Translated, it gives CASSMNGGTGANVLTF.

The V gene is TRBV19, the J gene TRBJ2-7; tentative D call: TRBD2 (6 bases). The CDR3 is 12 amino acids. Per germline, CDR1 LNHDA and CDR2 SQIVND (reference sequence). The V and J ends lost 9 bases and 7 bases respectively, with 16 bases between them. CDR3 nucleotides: TGTGCCAGCTCAGGAGGGGCTAAGGAGCAGTACTTC. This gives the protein CASSGGAKEQYF.

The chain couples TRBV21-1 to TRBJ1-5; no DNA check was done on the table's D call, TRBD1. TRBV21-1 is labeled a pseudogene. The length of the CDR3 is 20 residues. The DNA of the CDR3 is TGTGCCAGCAGCAGGCCCATAAACAGGGGAAACCGTTATAGCAATCAGCCCCAGCATTTT. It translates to CASSRPINRGNRYSNQPQHF.